This TCR beta chain derives from a study of blood T cells in healthy people across ages. Whole-study results and caveats: Underestimates were what the diversity estimates from one million T cells were considered to be. Since the PBMCs were unsorted, naive and antigen-experienced cells could not be conclusively compared.

This clonotype was found once. Its antigen remains unidentified. Germline V lookup: CDR1 SGDLS, CDR2 YYNGEE. This CDR3 spans 16 amino acids. Trimming shortened V by 3 bases and J by 0 bases, and 15 bases separated the two germline ends. A second PCR, run for roughly 7 to 12 cycles, used a sample-barcoded 5' primer plus a J-beta primer mix. Sequencing recovered at least 3 million CDR3-containing paired-end reads from each sample. TCRdb redid the calling of the 5' RACE reads with MiXCR, one entry per CDR3 protein. There are 1.5 million to 2 million distinct CDR3 sequences in the sample; 40% to 55% occur only once, and 2.1% lies in the top ten.

Material: blood. This clonotype was obtained from a middle-aged woman in good health. This chain connects TRBV9 to TRBJ2-5, with D possibly matching TRBD1 (6 bases). CDR3 protein: CASSASGGQYQETQYF. Here the CDR3 DNA reads TGTGCCAGCAGCGCATCGGGTGGACAGTACCAAGAGACCCAGTACTTC.